This T cell receptor beta chain appears in the sequencing data of a study of blood T cell repertoires in COVID-19. This clone has just a few counts. Trimming at V came to 4 bases and at J to 0 bases, leaving 5 bases not matched to a gene. Germline CDR1 LNHDA, CDR2 SQIVND (reference sequence). This CDR3 is 15 amino acids long. This table comes from immunoSEQ multiplex PCR, and its TCRdb copy is limited to in-frame clones, with some not included. The sample includes hundreds of thousands of clones, under 90% of them seen just once. The clonotype comes from a woman aged 80 or older with active or convalescent COVID-19. The chain is built from TRBV19 and TRBJ1-2; 7 nucleotides agree with TRBD1. The source material was peripheral blood. CDR3 in amino acids: CASSTDRAPNYGYTF. The CDR3 DNA sequence: TGTGCCAGTAGTACAGACAGGGCCCCTAACTATGGCTACACCTTC.